This T cell receptor beta chain was recorded in a study of shared clonotypes between healthy human individuals. The length of the CDR3 is 15 residues. The germline V gene encodes CDR1 MNHEY and CDR2 SVGAGI. The trim removed 6 bases at V and 3 bases at J, leaving 10 bases unmatched. This clone was seen repeatedly, ten times or more. The data were produced by immunoSEQ multiplex PCR, yet TCRdb's version contains in-frame clones alone and is incomplete. This table has some 95,000 clones, approximately 63% appearing once. The chain has TRBV6-5 and TRBJ2-7; 8 nucleotides align to TRBD2. The origin of this receptor is a man aged 25-40 years in good health. Input material: memory CD8+ T cells sorted from blood. Subset of the sample: CD45RO+ cells pooled with CCR7-negative TemRA cells. CDR3 DNA: TGTGCCAGCAGCTACCCCCGGGGGGGCTTCTACGAGCAGTACTTC. Translating gives CASSYPRGGFYEQYF.